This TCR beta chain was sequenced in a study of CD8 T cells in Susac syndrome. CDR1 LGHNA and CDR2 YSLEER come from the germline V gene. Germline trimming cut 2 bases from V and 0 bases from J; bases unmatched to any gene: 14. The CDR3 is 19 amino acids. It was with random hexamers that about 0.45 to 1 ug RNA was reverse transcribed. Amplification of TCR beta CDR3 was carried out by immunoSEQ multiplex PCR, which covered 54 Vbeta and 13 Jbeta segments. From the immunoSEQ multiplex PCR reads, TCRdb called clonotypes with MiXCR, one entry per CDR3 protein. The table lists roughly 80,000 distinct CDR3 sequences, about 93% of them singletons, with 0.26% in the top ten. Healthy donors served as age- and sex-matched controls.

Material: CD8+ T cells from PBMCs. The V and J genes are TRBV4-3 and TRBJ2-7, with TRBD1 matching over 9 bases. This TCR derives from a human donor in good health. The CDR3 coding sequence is TGCGCCAGCAGCCAAAGTAATCCGGGACAGGGACTCCACTCCTACGAGCAGTACTTC. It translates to CASSQSNPGQGLHSYEQYF.